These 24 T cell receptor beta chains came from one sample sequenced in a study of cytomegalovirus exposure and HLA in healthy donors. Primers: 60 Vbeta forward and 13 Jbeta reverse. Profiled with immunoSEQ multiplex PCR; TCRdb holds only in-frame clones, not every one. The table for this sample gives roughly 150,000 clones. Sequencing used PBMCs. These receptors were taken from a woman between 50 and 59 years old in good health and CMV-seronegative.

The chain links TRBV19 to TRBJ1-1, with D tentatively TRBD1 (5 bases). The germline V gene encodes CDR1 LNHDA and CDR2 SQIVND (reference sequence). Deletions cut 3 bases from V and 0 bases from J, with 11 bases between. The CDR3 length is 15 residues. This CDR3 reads CASSIWGGMNTEAFF. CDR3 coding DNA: TGTGCCAGTAGTATTTGGGGGGGTATGAACACTGAAGCTTTCTTT.

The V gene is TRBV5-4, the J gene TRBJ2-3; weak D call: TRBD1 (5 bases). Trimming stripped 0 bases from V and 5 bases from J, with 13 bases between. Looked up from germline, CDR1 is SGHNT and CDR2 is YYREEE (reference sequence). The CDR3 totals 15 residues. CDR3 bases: TGTGCCAGCAGCTTGGGGGGCCAGGCCGGAGATACGCAGTATTTT. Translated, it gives CASSLGGQAGDTQYF. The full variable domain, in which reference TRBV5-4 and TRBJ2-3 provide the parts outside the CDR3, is ETGVTQSPTHLIKTRGQQVTLRCSSQSGHNTVSWYQQALGQGPQFIFQYYREEENGRGNFPPRFSGLQFPNYSSELNVNALELDDSALYLCASSLGGQAGDTQYFGPGTRLTVL.

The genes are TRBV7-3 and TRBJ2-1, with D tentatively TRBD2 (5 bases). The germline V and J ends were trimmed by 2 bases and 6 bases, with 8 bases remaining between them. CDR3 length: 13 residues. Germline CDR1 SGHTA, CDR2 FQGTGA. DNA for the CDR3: TGTGCCAGCAGCTTAGGAAGCGGCAATGAGCAGTTCTTC. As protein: CASSLGSGNEQFF.

CDR3 sequence (DNA): TGCGCCAGCAGCCAGAGGACAGGTTTTAGTGAAGCTTTCTTT. Its translation is CASSQRTGFSEAFF. The chain joins TRBV4-1 to TRBJ1-1; 7 nucleotides agree with TRBD1. This CDR3 spans 14 amino acids. V dropped 3 bases and J dropped 7; count of bases not matched to a gene: 8. CDR1 is MGHRA, CDR2 YSYEKL, per germline.

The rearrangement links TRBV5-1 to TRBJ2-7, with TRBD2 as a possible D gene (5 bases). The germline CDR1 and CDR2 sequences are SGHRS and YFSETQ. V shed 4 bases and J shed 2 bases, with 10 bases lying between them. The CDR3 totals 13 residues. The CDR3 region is CASSTPEAYEQYF. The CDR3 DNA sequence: TGCGCCAGCAGCACTCCGGAGGCCTACGAGCAGTACTTC.

The CDR3 DNA sequence: TGTGCCAGCAGCTTAAAAAGTCGGGGCACTGAAGCTTTCTTT. Its translation is CASSLKSRGTEAFF. The chain is built from TRBV11-3 and TRBJ1-1; D is ambiguous. The CDR3 runs 14 residues. Germline V gives CDR1 SGHNT, CDR2 YENEEA. Trimming pared 2 bases from V and 4 bases from J, leaving 11 bases between.

This CDR3 is CASKPSGGADTQYF. Written as DNA, the CDR3 is TGTGCCAGCAAACCTAGCGGGGGGGCAGATACGCAGTATTTT. V gene TRBV6-1 combines with J gene TRBJ2-3; 12 positions match TRBD2. The V gene's germline CDR1 is MNHNS and CDR2 SASEGT. The CDR3 length is 14 residues. After removal of 7 bases from V and 4 bases from J, the junction contained 3 bases not matched to a gene.

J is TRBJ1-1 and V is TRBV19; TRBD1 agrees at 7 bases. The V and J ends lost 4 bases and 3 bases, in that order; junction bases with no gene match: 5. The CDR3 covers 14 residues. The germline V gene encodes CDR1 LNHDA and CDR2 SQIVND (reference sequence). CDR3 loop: CASSTIDRDTEAFF. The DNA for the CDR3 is TGTGCCAGTAGTACCATCGACAGGGACACTGAAGCTTTCTTT. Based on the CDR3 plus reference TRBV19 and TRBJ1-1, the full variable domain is DGGITQSPKYLFRKEGQNVTLSCEQNLNHDAMYWYRQDPGQGLRLIYYSQIVNDFQKGDIAEGYSVSREKKESFPLTVTSAQKNPTAFYLCASSTIDRDTEAFFGQGTRLTVV.

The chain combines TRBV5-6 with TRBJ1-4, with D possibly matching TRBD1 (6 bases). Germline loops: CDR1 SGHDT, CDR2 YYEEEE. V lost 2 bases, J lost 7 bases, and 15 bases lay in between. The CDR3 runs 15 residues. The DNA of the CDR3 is TGTGCCAGCAGCTTAGGACAGTCCCCGGGTGAAAAACTGTTTTTT. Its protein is CASSLGQSPGEKLFF.

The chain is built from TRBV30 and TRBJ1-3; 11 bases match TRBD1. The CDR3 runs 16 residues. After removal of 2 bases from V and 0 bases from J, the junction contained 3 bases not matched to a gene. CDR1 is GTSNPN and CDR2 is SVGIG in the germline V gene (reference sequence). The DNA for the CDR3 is TGTGCCTGGAGTCTCGGGACAGGGGGCTCTGGAAACACCATATATTTT. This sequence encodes CAWSLGTGGSGNTIYF.

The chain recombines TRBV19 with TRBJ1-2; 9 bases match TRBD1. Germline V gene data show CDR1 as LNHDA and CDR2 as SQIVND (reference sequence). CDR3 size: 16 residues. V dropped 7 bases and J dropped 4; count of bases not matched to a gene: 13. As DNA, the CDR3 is TGTGCCAGTATCGGGTACCTAGGACAGGGGTTCTATGGCTACACCTTC. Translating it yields CASIGYLGQGFYGYTF.

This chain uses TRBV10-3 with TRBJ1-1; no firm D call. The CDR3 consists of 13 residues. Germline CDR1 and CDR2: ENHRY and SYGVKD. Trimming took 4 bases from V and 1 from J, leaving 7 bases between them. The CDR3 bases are TGTGCCATCAGTGCACAACCGAACACTGAAGCTTTCTTT. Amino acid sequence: CAISAQPNTEAFF.

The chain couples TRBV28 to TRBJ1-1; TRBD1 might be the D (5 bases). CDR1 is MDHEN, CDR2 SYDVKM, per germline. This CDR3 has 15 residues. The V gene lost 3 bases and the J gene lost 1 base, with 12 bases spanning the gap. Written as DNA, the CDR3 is TGTGCCAGCAGTTTCCCCGGCAGGGCGAACACTGAAGCTTTCTTT. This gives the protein CASSFPGRANTEAFF.

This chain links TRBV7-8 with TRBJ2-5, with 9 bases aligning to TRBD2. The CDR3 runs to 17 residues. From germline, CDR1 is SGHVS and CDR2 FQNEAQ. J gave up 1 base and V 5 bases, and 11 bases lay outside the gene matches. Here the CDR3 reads CASSPRVAGVSQETQYF. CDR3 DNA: TGTGCCAGCAGCCCCCGAGTAGCGGGAGTGTCCCAAGAGACCCAGTACTTC.

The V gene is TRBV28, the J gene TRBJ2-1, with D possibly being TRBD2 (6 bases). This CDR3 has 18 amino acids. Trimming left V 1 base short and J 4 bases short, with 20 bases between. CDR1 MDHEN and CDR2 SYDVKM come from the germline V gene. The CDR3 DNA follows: TGTGCCAGCAGTTTATCTTGGAGGGAATGGGCCGGTTACAATGAGCAGTTCTTC. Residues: CASSLSWREWAGYNEQFF.

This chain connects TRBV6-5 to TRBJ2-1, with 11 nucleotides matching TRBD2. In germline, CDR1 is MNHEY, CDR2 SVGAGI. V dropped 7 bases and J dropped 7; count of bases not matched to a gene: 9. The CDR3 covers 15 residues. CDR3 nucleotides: TGTGCCAGCAACCGACTAGCGGGGATAATTAATGAGCAGTTCTTC. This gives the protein CASNRLAGIINEQFF.

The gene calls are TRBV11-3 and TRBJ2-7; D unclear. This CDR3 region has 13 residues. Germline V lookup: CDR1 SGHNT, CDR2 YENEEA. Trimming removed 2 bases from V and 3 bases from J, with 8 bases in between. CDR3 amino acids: CASSLMSGYEQYF. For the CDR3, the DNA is TGTGCCAGCAGCTTAATGTCGGGCTACGAGCAGTACTTC.

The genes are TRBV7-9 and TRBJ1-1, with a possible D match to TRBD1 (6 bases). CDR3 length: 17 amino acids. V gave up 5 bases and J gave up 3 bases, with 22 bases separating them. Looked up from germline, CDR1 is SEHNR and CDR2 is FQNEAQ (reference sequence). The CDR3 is CASSKHRGQGSYTEAFF. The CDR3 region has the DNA TGTGCCAGCAGCAAACACAGAGGGCAGGGGAGTTACACTGAAGCTTTCTTT.

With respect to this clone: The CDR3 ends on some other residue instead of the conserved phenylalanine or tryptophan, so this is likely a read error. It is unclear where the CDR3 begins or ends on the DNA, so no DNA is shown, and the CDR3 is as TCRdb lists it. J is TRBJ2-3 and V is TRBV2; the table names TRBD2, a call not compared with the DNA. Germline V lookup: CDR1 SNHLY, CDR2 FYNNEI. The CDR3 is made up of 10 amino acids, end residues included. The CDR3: CASSELAAAL.

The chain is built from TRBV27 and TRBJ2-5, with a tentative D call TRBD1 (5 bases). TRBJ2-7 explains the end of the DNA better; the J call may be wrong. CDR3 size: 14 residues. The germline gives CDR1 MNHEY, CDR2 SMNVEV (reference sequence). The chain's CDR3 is CASSLSAGFYEQYF. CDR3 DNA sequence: TGTGCCAGCAGTTTATCGGCAGGGTTTTACGAGCAGTACTTC.

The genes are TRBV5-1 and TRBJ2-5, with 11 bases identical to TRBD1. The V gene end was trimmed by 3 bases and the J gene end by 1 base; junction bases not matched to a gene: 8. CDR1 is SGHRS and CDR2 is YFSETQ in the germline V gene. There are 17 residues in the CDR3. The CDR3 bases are TGCGCCAGCAGCTCGGGACAGGGGGTTGATAGCCAAGAGACCCAGTACTTC. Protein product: CASSSGQGVDSQETQYF.

This CDR3 is CASSSQGYGYTF. The CDR3 DNA follows: TGTGCCAGCAGTTCTCAGGGGTATGGCTACACCTTC. The chain has TRBV28 and TRBJ1-2; TRBD1 might be the D (6 bases). The V gene lost 4 bases and the J gene lost 5 bases, with 8 bases spanning the gap. This CDR3 region has 12 residues. Germline-derived CDR1 and CDR2 are MDHEN and SYDVKM.

CDR3 nucleotide sequence: TGTGCCAGCAGCCGAGGGGGGGTGACCACCGGGGAGCTGTTTTTT. The encoded protein is CASSRGGVTTGELFF. J is TRBJ2-2 and V is TRBV7-9; D may be TRBD2 (7 bases). V dropped 5 bases and J dropped 4 bases, with 14 bases sitting between them. Germline V lookup: CDR1 SEHNR, CDR2 FQNEAQ (reference sequence). The CDR3 is 15 residues long.

The CDR3 reads CASSLGAGDDREQYF. In DNA form, the CDR3 reads TGTGCCAGCAGCTTGGGAGCGGGGGACGACCGCGAGCAGTACTTC. This sequence joins TRBV5-4 and TRBJ2-7; 8 bases map to TRBD2. CDR3 size: 15 residues. The germline V gene encodes CDR1 SGHNT and CDR2 YYREEE (reference sequence). V gave up 0 bases and J gave up 6 bases; unmatched junction bases: 8.